This TCR beta chain stems from a study of radiotherapy plus CTLA-4 blockade in lung cancer. Looking at the study overall: Objective responses were seen in roughly 20% of patients, disease control in around 31%.

As to this clone: Its antigen is currently unknown.

Those with chemo-refractory metastatic non-small-cell lung cancer were treated with focal radiation combined with CTLA-4 blockade using ipilimumab. Whole-study results and caveats: Blood TCR clones of tumor origin expanded after radiotherapy plus ipilimumab. Per reports, early blood T cell clone dynamics, plus interferon-beta, forecast response most strongly.

Using immunoSEQ multiplex PCR, the repertoire was profiled, and TCRdb retains in-frame clones only, with some absent. The sample has tens of thousands of clones, about 74% seen once; the top ten hold around a tenth. CDR1 is SEHNR, CDR2 FQNEAQ, per germline (reference sequence). The CDR3 covers 12 residues. V shed 3 bases and J shed 11 bases, with 11 bases lying between them. The source was peripheral blood, collected from a patient treated with radiotherapy plus ipilimumab. This chain links TRBV7-9 with TRBJ1-5; D possibly corresponds to TRBD1 (5 bases). This receptor was obtained from a human donor with non-small cell lung cancer who had stable disease on radiotherapy plus ipilimumab. The chain's CDR3 is CASSFWGGAQHF. The DNA for the CDR3 is TGTGCCAGCAGCTTCTGGGGGGGAGCCCAGCATTTT.